The 3 T cell receptor beta chains below all came from one sample that was sequenced in a study of cytomegalovirus exposure and HLA in healthy donors. The PCR had 60 Vbeta and 13 Jbeta primers. Here immunoSEQ multiplex PCR was the method, and the copy in TCRdb shows in-frame clones only, minus some. The table lists approximately 170,000 clones, 75% of them singletons. The sample was PBMCs. The source of these receptors is a male donor in good health and CMV-seronegative.

This chain connects TRBV6-4 to TRBJ1-2; the D is unclear. The V and J ends lost 3 bases and 8 bases respectively, with 13 bases between them. This CDR3 has 13 amino acids. The germline V gene has CDR1 MRHNA and CDR2 SNTAGT. The CDR3 region is CASSEYGGSGYTF. In DNA form, the CDR3 reads TGTGCCAGCAGTGAATATGGAGGGAGCGGCTACACCTTC.

This chain connects TRBV7-3 to TRBJ1-1; no reliable D call. V lost 4 bases and J 4 bases, leaving 7 bases between the germline ends. The CDR3 runs 12 residues. Germline V gene lookup returns CDR1 SGHTA and CDR2 FQGTGA. As DNA, the CDR3 is TGTGCCAGCAGCTCCCCCGGCACTGAAGCTTTCTTT. It codes for CASSSPGTEAFF.

The chain employs TRBV7-8 and TRBJ1-1; D may be TRBD1 (6 bases). The V and J ends lost 1 base and 1 base respectively, with 13 bases between them. The CDR3 totals 16 residues. Germline loops: CDR1 SGHVS, CDR2 FQNEAQ. This CDR3 is CASSLGGAGANTEAFF. CDR3 nucleotide sequence: TGTGCCAGCAGCTTAGGAGGGGCAGGGGCGAACACTGAAGCTTTCTTT.